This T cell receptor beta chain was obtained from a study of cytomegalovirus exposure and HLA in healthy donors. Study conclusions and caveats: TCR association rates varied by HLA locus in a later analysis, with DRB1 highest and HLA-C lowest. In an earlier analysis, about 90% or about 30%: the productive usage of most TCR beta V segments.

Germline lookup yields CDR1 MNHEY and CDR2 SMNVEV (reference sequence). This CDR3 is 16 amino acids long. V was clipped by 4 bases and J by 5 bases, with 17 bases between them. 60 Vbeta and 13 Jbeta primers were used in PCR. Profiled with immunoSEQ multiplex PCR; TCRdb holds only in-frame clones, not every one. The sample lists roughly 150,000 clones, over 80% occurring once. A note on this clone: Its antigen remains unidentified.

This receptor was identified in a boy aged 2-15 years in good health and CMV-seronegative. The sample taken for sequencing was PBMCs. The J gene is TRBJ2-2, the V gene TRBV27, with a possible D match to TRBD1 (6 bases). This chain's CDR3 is CASSSTGTIPTGELFF. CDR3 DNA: TGTGCCAGCAGTTCGACCGGGACAATCCCAACCGGGGAGCTGTTTTTT.